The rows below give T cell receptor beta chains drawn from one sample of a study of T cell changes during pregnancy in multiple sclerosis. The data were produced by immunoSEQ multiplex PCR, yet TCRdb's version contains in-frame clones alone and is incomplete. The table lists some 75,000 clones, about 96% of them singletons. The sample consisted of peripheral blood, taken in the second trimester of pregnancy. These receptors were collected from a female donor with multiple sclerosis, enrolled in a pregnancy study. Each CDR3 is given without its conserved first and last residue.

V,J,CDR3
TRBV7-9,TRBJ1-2,ASSPRGTESYGYT
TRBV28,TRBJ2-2,ASSFFPGPNTGELF
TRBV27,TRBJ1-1,ASSKKTVGAEAF
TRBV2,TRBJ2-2,ASRGREWVTGELF
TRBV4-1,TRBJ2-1,ASSQVITSGLSLNEQF
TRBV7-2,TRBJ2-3,ASSLPGQEY
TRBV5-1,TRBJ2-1,ASSLGGVAYNEQF
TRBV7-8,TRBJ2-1,ASSLGNLRARKTSGYNEQF
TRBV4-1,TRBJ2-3,ASSQDDRGTDTQY
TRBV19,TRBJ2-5,ASSNLDRQETQY
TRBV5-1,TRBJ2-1,ASSLMGKQAGYNEQF
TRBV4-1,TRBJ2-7,ASSQFLRVPEEQY
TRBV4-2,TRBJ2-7,ASSQASGSSYEQY
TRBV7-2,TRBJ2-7,ASSFPLAGSPYEQY
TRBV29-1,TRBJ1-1,SVWGTEAF
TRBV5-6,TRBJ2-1,ASSYYSEGRNEQF
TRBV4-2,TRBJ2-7,ASSQDQAGDYEQY
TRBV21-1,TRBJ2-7,ASSSPGTGG
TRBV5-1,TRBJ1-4,ASSLQGAQYEKLF
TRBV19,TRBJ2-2,ASSWGGGASGELF
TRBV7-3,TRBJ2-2,ASSPRGTAGELF
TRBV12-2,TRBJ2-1,ASRLVCLAGYRGRALRQF
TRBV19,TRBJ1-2,ASNAGSVDGYT
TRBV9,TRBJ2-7,ASSVNSEGSSYEQY
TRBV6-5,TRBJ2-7,ASSYGLAGDSYEQY
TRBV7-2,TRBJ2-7,ASSSRSSGTGYEQY
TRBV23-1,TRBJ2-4,ASSQLGVRIQNIQY
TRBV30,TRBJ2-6,AWSSGDGANVLT
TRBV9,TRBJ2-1,ASSLGTGKQF
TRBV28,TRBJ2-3,ASSFTTASSTDTQY
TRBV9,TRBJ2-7,ASSVGGGVSSYEQY
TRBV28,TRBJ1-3,ASSSHRSSGNTIY
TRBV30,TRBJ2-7,AEGARLIN
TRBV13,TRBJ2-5,ASSLISGDFQETQY
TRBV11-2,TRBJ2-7,ASSTERTYEQY
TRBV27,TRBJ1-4,ASSLSRANEKLF
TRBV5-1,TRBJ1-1,ASSPGQFGNTEAF
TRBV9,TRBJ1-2,ASSRRGRGYT
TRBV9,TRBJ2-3,ASSGSTQY
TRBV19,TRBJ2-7,ASGQGSEQY
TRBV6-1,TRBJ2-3,ASSGPGGLAHMGPDTQY
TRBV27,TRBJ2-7,ASSLFRAYEQY
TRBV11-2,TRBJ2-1,ASSTLASGGYNEQF
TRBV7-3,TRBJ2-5,ASSLIAGERETQY
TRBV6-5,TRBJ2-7,ASSYGSEQY
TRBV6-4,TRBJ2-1,ASSEGTSGYNEQF
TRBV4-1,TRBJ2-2,ASSQQGGGTGELF
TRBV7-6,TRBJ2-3,ASSSSRSIPSTDTQY
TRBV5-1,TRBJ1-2,ASSPNLRGPYGYT